The present entry profiles one T cell receptor (beta chain) with its context. What it binds is not known. This sample was taken from a study of T cell responses to AZD1222 COVID-19 vaccine. Overall study findings and caveats: Reports indicate that nearly half of spike-specific TCRs are directed at unmutated variant regions. Females made up more of the donors, who were largely white British, and clonal diversity may have come out too low.

This CDR3 is built from 15 residues. Trimming left V 7 bases short and J 0 bases short, with 15 bases between. In germline, CDR1 is SGHVS, CDR2 FQNEAQ. Sequenced by immunoSEQ multiplex PCR; TCRdb stores in-frame clones only, minus some. The sample carries 120,000 or so clones, 91% recorded once. The chain is built from TRBV7-8 and TRBJ1-1; no definite D call. The input for sequencing was peripheral blood, taken on day 0 of AZD1222 vaccination. The clonotype comes from an adult in good health. The CDR3 loop is CASTLKRALNTEAFF. CDR3 sequence (DNA): TGTGCCAGCACCCTTAAGAGGGCCTTGAACACTGAAGCTTTCTTT. Together with reference TRBV7-8 and TRBJ1-1, the CDR3 gives the full variable domain: GAGVSQSPRYKVAKRGQDVALRCDPISGHVSLFWYQQALGQGPEFLTYFQNEAQLDKSGLPSDRFFAERPEGSVSTLKIQRTQQEDSAVYLCASTLKRALNTEAFFGQGTRLTVV.